This TCR beta chain was profiled in a study of blood T cell repertoires in COVID-19. Study-wide background: Donors in the United States, Italy and Spain gave samples during acute or convalescent COVID-19. T cells, B-cell-depleted T cells, or PBMCs supplied cDNA or gDNA.

Germline lookup yields CDR1 LGHDT and CDR2 YNNKEL (reference sequence). V shed 6 bases and J shed 3 bases, with 15 bases lying between them. This CDR3 is built from 14 residues. Per the authors' pipeline: Nucleated cell number was recorded as an estimate derived from reference gene primer amplification. Measured with immunoSEQ multiplex PCR; TCRdb has only the in-frame clones, and not every one. V, J and clone size were drawn from that table, and D and trimming were deduced from the DNA. The sample contains 150,000 to 200,000 clones, approximately 84% of which appear only once. Only a few counts were recorded for this clone.

The sequenced sample was peripheral blood. This sequence originates from a human donor with acute or convalescent COVID-19. The donor label of this sample is uncertain. The rearrangement uses TRBV3-1 (or the pseudogene TRBV3-2) and TRBJ2-7; a weak D match, TRBD2 (6 bases). The CDR3 sequence: CASSPRRGNYEQYF. CDR3 coding DNA: TGTGCCAGCAGTCCTAGACGGGGGAACTACGAGCAGTACTTC.